This T cell receptor (beta chain) was sequenced during a study of T cells in localized non-small cell lung cancer. Broader study findings: Adjacent lung held a median around 58 of the top 100 tumor clones.

Trimming stripped 3 bases from V and 2 bases from J, with 12 bases between. The CDR3 runs to 15 residues. Germline V gives CDR1 ENHRY, CDR2 SYGVKD. There are a few counts of this clone. Its antigen is unidentified. Here immunoSEQ multiplex PCR was the method, and the copy in TCRdb shows in-frame clones only, minus some. The table records fewer than 6,000 clones, 85% of them present only once. The rearrangement uses TRBV10-3 and TRBJ2-3; D is tentatively TRBD1 or TRBD2 (5 bases each). The source of this sequence is a woman between 40 and 69 years old with stage II lung adenocarcinoma. This specimen was PBMCs, taken before any cancer treatment. Here the CDR3 reads CAISEGASNTDTQYF. The CDR3, as DNA: TGTGCCATCAGTGAAGGGGCTAGCAACACAGATACGCAGTATTTT.